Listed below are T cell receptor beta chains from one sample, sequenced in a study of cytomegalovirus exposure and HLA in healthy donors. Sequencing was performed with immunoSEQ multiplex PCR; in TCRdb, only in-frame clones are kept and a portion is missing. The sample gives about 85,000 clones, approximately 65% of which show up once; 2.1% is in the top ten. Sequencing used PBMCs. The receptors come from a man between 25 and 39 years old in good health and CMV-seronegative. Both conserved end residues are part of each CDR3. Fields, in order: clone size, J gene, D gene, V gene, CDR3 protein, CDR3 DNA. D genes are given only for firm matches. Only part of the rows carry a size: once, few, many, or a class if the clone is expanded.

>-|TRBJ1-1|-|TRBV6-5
CATSTDAGLEAFF
TGTGCCACCTCCACGGACGCGGGGCTTGAAGCTTTCTTT
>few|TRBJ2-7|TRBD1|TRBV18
CASSPGGQRAYEQYF
TGTGCCAGCTCACCAGGGGGACAGCGAGCCTACGAGCAGTACTTC
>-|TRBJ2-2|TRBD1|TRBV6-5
CAVGQGATGELFF
TGTGCCGTGGGGCAGGGGGCAACCGGGGAGCTGTTTTTT
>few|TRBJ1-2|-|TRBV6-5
CASSYGGQRGYTF
TGTGCCAGCAGTTACGGAGGACAGCGAGGCTACACCTTC
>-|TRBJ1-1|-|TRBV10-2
CASSRRETEAFF
TGCGCCAGCAGCCGGAGGGAGACTGAAGCTTTCTTT
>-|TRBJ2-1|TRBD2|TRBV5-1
CASSLGDYLINEQFF
TGCGCCAGCAGCTTGGGGGACTATCTGATCAATGAGCAGTTCTTC
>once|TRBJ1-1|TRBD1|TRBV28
CASSYPPGQGAGEAFF
TGTGCCAGCAGTTATCCCCCGGGGCAGGGGGCCGGAGAAGCTTTCTTT
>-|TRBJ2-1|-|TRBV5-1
CASSLVGAALFNEQFF
TGCGCCAGCAGCTTGGTAGGGGCGGCCCTATTCAATGAGCAGTTCTTC
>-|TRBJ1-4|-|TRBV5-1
CASSSTGDYNEKLFF
TGCGCCAGCAGCTCGACAGGCGACTATAATGAAAAACTGTTTTTT
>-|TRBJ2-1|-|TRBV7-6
CASSFTISDNEQFF
TGTGCCAGCAGCTTTACTATAAGTGACAATGAGCAGTTCTTC
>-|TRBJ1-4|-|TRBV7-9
CASSLRANEKLFF
TGTGCCAGCAGCTTGCGGGCTAATGAAAAACTGTTTTTT
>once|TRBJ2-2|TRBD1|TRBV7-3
CASSPGDRGTGELFF
TGTGCCAGCAGCCCGGGGGACAGGGGGACCGGGGAGCTGTTTTTT
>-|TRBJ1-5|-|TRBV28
CASSFTGHQPQHF
TGTGCCAGCAGTTTCACAGGTCATCAGCCCCAGCATTTT
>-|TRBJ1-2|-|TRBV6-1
CASSIDSGNYGYTF
TGTGCCAGCAGTATCGACAGTGGAAACTATGGCTACACCTTC
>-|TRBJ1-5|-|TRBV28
CASSLGSGGNRAQHF
TGTGCCAGCAGTTTAGGGTCGGGGGGGAATCGAGCCCAGCATTTT
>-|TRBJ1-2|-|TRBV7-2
CASSSGGGGYTF
TGTGCCAGCAGCTCTGGCGGGGGTGGCTACACCTTC